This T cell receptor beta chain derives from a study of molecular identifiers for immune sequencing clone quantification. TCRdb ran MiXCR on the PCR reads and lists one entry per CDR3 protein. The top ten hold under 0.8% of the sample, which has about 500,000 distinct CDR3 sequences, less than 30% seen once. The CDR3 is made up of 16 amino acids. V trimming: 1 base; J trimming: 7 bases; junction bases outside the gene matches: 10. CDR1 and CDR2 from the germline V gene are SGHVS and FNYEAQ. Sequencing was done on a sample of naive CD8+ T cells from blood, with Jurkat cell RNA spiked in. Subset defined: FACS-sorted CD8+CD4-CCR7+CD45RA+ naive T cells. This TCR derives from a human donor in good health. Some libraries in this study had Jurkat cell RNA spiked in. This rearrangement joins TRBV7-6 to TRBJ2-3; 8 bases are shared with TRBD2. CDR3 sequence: CASSLEAGGLTNTQYF. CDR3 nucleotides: TGTGCCAGCAGCTTAGAGGCGGGGGGCCTTACAAATACGCAGTATTTT.